This T cell receptor (beta chain) was captured in a study of T cell changes during pregnancy in multiple sclerosis. Assay used: immunoSEQ multiplex PCR; TCRdb lists only in-frame clones, some missing. The sample carries approximately 120,000 clones, 90% to 98% recorded once. This CDR3 is 12 amino acids long. Germline CDR1 and CDR2: LNHDA and SQIVND (reference sequence). V lost 4 bases and J lost 2, with 5 bases in between. Sequencing used peripheral blood, obtained after pregnancy. The receptor's source is a female donor with multiple sclerosis, enrolled in a pregnancy study. This chain joins TRBV19 and TRBJ1-1, with unresolved D. The CDR3 region has the DNA TGTGCCAGTAGTAACCTAAACACTGAAGCTTTCTTT. Translation gives CASSNLNTEAFF. The full variable domain, in which reference TRBV19 and TRBJ1-1 provide the parts outside the CDR3, is DGGITQSPKYLFRKEGQNVTLSCEQNLNHDAMYWYRQDPGQGLRLIYYSQIVNDFQKGDIAEGYSVSREKKESFPLTVTSAQKNPTAFYLCASSNLNTEAFFGQGTRLTVV.